This T cell receptor (beta chain) was sequenced during a study of shared clonotypes between healthy human individuals. J gave up 0 bases and V 1 base, and 12 bases lay outside the gene matches. This CDR3 comprises 19 residues. The germline CDR1 and CDR2 sequences are GTSNPN and SVGIG (reference sequence). Findings and limits, study-wide: Shared clonotypes: roughly 5% naive CD4, approximately 3.4% naive CD8, roughly 2.4% memory CD4, 0.4% memory CD8. Naive subsets typically showed greater estimated richness than memory subsets.

About this clone: Its antigen remains unidentified.

Genomic DNA from each subset was divided evenly over several immunoSEQ plates. Method: immunoSEQ multiplex PCR; TCRdb's copy keeps in-frame clones and lacks some. The table has fewer than 2.5 million clones, 93% seen once. This sequence originates from a man aged 18 to 35 in good health. Some clones in this sample may be carry-over from other donors' samples. Sequencing used naive CD4+ T cells from PBMCs. Subset of the sample: CD45RA+ positively selected. The rearrangement links TRBV30 to TRBJ2-1; 10 bases are shared with TRBD1. The CDR3 protein is CAWSGPGTGARSSYNEQFF. The CDR3 DNA reads TGTGCCTGGAGTGGACCCGGGACAGGGGCAAGGAGCTCCTACAATGAGCAGTTCTTC.